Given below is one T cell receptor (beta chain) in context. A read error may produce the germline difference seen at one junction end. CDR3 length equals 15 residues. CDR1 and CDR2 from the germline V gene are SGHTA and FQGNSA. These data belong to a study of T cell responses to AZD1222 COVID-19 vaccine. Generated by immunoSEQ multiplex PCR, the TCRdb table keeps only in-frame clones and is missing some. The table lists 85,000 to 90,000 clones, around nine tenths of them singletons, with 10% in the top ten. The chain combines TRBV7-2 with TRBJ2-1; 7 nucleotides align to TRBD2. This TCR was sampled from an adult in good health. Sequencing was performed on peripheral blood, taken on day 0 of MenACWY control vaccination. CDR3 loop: CASSPGLRNLNQQFF. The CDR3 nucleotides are TGTGCCAGCAGCCCGGGACTAAGGAACCTCAATCAGCAGTTCTTC.